This T cell receptor (beta chain) emerged from a study of blood T cell repertoires in COVID-19. At the level of the study: The United States, Italy and Spain supplied acute and convalescent COVID-19 samples. T cells, B-cell-depleted T cells, or PBMCs supplied cDNA or gDNA.

Authors' data handling: The authors estimated nucleated cell counts from reference gene primer amplification. Only in-frame clones appear in the TCRdb table, and some are missing; sequencing was by immunoSEQ multiplex PCR. That table is the source of V, J and clone size, and D and trimming were worked out from the DNA. Seen here are some 150,000 clones, 84% observed once, and the top ten hold roughly 4.9%. Germline CDR1 and CDR2: SGDLS and YYNGEE. CDR3 size: 17 residues. V dropped 4 bases and J dropped 0; count of bases not matched to a gene: 10. This receptor was taken from a human donor in a cohort sampled during active COVID-19. V and J are TRBV9 and TRBJ2-1, with 7 bases fitting TRBD1. What was sequenced was peripheral blood. As DNA, the CDR3 is TGTGCCAGCAGCCCACGACAGGGATTTAGCTCCTACAATGAGCAGTTCTTC. This gives the protein CASSPRQGFSSYNEQFF.